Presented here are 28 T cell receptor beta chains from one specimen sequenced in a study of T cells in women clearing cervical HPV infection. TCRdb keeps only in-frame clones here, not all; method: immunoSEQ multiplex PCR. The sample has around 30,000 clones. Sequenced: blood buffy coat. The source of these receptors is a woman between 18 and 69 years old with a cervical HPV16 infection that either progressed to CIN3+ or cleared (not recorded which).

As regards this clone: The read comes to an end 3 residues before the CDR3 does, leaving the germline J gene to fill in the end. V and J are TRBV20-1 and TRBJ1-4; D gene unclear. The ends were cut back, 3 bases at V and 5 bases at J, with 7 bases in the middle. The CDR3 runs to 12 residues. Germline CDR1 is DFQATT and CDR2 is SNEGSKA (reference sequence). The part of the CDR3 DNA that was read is TGCAGTGCTAGGTGGCAGAATGAAAAA. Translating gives CSARWQNEK. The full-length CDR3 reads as CSARWQNEKLFF.

The chain's CDR3 is CAGLLLTGGESNTGELFF. Partial CDR3 DNA: TGCGCCGGCCTACTGTTAACAGGGGGCGAGAGTAACACCGGGGAG. The chain couples TRBV5-1 to TRBJ2-2, with 9 bases lining up with TRBD1. Coverage ceases 3 residues before the CDR3 finishes, and the germline J gene fills in the end. V was clipped by 10 bases and J by 2 bases; unmatched bases: 18. Per germline, CDR1 SGHRS and CDR2 YFSETQ. This CDR3 is 18 amino acids long.

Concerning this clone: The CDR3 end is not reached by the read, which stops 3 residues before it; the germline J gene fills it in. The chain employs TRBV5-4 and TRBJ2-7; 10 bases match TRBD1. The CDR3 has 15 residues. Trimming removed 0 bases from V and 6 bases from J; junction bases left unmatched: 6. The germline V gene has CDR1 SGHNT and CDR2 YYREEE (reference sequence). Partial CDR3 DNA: TGTGCCAGCAGCTTGGGCGGACAGGGGGAGACCGAG. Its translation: CASSLGGQGETE. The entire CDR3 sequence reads CASSLGGQGETEQYF.

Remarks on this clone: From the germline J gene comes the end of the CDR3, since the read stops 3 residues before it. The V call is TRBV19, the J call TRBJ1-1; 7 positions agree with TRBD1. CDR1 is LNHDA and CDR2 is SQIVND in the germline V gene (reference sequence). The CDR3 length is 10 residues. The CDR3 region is CASRDRQAFF. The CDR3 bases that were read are TGTGCCAGTAGGGACAGGCAA.

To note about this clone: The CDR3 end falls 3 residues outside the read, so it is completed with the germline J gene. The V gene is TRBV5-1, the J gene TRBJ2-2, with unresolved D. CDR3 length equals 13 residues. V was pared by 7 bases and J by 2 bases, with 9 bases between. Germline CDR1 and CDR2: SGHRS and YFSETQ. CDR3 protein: CASYTYNTGELFF. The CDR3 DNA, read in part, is TGCGCCAGCTATACCTACAACACCGGGGAG.

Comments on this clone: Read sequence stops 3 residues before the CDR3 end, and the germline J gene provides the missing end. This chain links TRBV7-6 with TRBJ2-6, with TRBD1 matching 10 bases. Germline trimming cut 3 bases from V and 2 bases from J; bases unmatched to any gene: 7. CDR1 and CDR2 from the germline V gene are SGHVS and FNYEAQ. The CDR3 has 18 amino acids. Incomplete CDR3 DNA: TGTGCCAGCAGCTTTATTAGCGGACAGGGGGCTGGGGCCAACGTC. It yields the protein CASSFISGQGAGANV. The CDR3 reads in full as CASSFISGQGAGANVLTF. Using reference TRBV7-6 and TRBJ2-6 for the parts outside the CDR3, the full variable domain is GAGVSQSPRYKVTKRGQDVALRCDPISGHVSLYWYRQALGQGPEFLTYFNYEAQQDKSGLPNDRFSAERPEGSISTLTIQRTEQRDSAMYRCASSFISGQGAGANVLTFGAGSRLTVL.

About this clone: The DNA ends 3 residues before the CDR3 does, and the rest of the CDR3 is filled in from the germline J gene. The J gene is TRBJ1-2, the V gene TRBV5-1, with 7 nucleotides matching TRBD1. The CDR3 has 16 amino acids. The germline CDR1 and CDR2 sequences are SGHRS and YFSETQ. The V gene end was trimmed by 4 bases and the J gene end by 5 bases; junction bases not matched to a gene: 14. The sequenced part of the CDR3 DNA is TGCGCCAGCAGCCTCCGGACTTCGGGACAGAGTTATGGC. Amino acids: CASSLRTSGQSYG. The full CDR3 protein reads CASSLRTSGQSYGYTF.

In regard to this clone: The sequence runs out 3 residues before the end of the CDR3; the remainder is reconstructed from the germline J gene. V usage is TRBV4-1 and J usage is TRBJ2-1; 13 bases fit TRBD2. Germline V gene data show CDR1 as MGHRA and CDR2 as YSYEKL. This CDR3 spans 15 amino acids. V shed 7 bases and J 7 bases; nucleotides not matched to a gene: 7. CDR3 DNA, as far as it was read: TGCGCCAGCACACGGACTAGCGGGAGCCTTAATGAG. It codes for CASTRTSGSLNE. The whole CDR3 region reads CASTRTSGSLNEQFF.

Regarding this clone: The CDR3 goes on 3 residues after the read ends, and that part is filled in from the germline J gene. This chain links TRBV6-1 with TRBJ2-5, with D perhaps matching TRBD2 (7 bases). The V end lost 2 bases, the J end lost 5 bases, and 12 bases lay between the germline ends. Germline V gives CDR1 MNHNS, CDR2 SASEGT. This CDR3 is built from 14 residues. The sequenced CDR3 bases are TGTGCCAGCAGTGAATACGGGGGGCGGGAGACC. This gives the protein CASSEYGGRET. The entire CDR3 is CASSEYGGRETQYF.

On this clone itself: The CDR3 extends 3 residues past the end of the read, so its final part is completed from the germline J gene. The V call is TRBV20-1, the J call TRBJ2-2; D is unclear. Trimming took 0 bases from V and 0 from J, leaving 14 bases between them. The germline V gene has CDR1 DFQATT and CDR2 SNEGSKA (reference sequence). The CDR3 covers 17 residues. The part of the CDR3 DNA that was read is TGCAGTGCTAGAGATCTGCGACTGGGTACGAACACCGGGGAG. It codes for CSARDLRLGTNTGE. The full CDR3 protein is CSARDLRLGTNTGELFF.

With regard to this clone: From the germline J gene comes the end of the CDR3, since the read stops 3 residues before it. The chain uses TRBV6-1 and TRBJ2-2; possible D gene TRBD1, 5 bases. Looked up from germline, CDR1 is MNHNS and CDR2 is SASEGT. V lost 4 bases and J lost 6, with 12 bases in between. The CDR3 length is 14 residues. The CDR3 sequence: CASSAHFRAGELFF. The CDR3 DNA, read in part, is TGTGCCAGCAGTGCCCATTTCAGGGCCGGGGAG.

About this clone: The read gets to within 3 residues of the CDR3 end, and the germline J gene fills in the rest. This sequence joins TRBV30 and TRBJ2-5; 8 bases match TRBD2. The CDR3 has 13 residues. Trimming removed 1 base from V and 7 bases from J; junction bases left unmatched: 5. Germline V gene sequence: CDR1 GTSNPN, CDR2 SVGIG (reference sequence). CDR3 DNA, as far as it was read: TGTGCCTGGAGTGGGATAGCGGGAATGACC. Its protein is CAWSGIAGMT. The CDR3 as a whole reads CAWSGIAGMTQYF. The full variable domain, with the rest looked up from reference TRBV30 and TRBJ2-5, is SQTIHQWPATLVQPVGSPLSLECTVEGTSNPNLYWYRQAAGRGLQLLFYSVGIGQISSEVPQNLSASRPQDRQFILSSKKLLLSDSGFYLCAWSGIAGMTQYFGPGTRLLVL.

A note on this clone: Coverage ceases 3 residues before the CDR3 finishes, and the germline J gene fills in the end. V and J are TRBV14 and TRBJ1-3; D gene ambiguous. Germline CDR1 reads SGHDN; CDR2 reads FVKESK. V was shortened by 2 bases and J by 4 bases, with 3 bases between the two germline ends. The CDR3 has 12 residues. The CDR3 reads CASSQSGNTIYF. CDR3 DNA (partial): TGTGCCAGCAGCCAAAGCGGAAACACC.

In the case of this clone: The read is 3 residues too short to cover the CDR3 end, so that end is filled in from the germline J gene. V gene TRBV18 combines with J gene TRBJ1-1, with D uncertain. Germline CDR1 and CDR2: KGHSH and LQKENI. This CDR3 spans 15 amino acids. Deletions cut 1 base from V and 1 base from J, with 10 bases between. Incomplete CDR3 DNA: TGTGCCAGCTCACCACTAAGGGCTACGAACACTGAA. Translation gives CASSPLRATNTE. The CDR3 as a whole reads CASSPLRATNTEAFF.

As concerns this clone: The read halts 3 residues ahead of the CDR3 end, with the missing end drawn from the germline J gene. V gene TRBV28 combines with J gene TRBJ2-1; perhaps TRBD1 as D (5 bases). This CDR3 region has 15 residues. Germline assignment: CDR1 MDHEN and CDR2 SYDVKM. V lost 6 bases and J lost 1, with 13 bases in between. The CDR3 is CASRLARGSYNEQFF. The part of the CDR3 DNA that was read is TGTGCCAGCAGGCTGGCTAGGGGATCCTACAATGAG.

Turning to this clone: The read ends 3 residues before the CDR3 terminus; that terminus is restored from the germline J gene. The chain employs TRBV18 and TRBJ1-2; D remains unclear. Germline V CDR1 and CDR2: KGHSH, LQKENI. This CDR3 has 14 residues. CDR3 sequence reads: CASSLTSGYYDYTF. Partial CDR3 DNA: TGTGCCAGCTCACTAACTAGCGGATACTACGAC.

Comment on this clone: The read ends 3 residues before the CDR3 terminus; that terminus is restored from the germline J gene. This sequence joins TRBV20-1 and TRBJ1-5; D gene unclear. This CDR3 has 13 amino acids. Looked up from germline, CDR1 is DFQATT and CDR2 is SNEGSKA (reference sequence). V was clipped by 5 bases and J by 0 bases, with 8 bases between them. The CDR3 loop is CSAAQVSNQPQHF. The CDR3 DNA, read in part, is TGCAGTGCTGCTCAGGTTAGCAATCAGCCC.

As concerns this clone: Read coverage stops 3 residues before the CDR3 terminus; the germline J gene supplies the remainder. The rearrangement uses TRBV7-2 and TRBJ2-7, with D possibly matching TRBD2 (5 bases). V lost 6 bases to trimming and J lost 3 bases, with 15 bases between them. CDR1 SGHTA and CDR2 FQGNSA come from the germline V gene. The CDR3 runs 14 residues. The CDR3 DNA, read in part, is TGTGCCAGCAGTAACACTCGGGCGGGCTACGAG. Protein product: CASSNTRAGYE. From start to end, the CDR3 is CASSNTRAGYEQYF.

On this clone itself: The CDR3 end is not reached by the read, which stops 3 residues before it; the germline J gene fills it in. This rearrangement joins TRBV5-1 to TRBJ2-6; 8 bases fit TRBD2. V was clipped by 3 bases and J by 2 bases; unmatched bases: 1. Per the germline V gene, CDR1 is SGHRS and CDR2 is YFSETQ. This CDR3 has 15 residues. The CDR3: CASSSGGPGANVLTF. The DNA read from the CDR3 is TGCGCCAGCAGCTCGGGGGGGCCTGGGGCCAACGTC.

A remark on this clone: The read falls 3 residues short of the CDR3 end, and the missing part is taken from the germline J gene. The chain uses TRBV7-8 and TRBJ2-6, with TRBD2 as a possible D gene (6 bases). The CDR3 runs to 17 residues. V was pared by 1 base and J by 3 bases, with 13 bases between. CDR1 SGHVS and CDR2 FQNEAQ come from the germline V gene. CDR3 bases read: TGTGCCAGCAGCTTAGTCGGCCTAGCGAATGGGGCCAACGTC. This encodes CASSLVGLANGANV. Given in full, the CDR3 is CASSLVGLANGANVLTF.

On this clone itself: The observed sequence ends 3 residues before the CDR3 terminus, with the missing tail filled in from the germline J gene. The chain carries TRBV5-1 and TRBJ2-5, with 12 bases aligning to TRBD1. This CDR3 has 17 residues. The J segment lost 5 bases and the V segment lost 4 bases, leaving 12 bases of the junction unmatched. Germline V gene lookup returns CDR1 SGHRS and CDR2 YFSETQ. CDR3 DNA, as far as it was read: TGCGCCAGCAGCCCGGGCGGGACAGGGGGCGCGGGGGAGACC. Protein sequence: CASSPGGTGGAGET. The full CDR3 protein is CASSPGGTGGAGETQYF.

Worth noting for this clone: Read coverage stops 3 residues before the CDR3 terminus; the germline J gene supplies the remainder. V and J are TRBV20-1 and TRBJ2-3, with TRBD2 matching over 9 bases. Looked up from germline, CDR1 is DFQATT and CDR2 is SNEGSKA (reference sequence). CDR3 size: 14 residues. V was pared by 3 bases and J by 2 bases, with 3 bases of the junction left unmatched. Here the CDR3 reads CSARLAGNTDTQYF. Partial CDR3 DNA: TGCAGTGCTAGGCTAGCGGGGAACACAGATACG.

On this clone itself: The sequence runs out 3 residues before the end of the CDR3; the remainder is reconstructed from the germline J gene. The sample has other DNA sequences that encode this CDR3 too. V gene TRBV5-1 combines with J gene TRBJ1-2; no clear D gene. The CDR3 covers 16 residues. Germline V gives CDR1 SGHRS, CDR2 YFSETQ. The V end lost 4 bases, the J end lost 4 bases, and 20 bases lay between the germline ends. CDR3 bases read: TGCGCCAGCAGCCGAACCGGGGAAATAGTAGGCTATGGC. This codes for CASSRTGEIVGYG. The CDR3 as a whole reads CASSRTGEIVGYGYTF.

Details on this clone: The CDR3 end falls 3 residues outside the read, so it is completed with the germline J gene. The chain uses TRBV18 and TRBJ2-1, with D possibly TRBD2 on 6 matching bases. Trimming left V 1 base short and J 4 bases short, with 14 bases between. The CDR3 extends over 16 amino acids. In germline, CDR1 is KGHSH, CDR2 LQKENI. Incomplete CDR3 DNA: TGTGCCAGCTCACCACGCCTAGTGGGGGGTTACAATGAG. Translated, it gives CASSPRLVGGYNE. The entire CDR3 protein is CASSPRLVGGYNEQFF. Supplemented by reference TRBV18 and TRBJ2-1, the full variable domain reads NAGVMQNPRHLVRRRGQEARLRCSPMKGHSHVYWYRQLPEEGLKFMVYLQKENIIDESGMPKERFSAEFPKEGPSILRIQQVVRGDSAAYFCASSPRLVGGYNEQFFGPGTRLTVL.

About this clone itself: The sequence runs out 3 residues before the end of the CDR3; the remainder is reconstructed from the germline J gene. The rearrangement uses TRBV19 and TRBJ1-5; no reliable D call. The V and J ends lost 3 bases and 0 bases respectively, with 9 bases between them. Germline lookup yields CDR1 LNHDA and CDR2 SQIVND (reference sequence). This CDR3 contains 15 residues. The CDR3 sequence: CASSMSGYSNQPQHF. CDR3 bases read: TGTGCCAGTAGTATGTCCGGGTATAGCAATCAGCCC.

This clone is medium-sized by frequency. The CDR3 loop is CASSTDHSLKSTDTQYF. The sequenced CDR3 bases are TGTGCCAGTAGTACAGATCATAGTCTCAAAAGCACAGATACG. The V and J genes are TRBV19 and TRBJ2-3; D gene ambiguous. The read falls 3 residues short of the CDR3 end, and the missing part is taken from the germline J gene. CDR3 size: 17 residues. The germline V gene encodes CDR1 LNHDA and CDR2 SQIVND (reference sequence). The germline V and J ends were trimmed by 4 bases and 0 bases, with 17 bases remaining between them. The full variable domain, in which reference TRBV19 and TRBJ2-3 provide the parts outside the CDR3, is DGGITQSPKYLFRKEGQNVTLSCEQNLNHDAMYWYRQDPGQGLRLIYYSQIVNDFQKGDIAEGYSVSREKKESFPLTVTSAQKNPTAFYLCASSTDHSLKSTDTQYFGPGTRLTVL.

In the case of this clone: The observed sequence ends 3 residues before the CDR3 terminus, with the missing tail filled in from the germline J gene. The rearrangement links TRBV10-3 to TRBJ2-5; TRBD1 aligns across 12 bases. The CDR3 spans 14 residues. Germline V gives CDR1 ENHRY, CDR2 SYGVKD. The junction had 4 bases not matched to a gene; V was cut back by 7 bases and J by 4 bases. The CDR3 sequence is CAIMGQGARETQYF. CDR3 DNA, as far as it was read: TGTGCCATCATGGGACAGGGGGCGAGAGAGACC.

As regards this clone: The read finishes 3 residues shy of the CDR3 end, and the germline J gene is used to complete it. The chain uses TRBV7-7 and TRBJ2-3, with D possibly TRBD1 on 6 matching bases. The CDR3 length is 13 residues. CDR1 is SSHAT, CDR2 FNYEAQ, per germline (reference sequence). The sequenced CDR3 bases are TGTGCCAGCAGTTCCGACAGGCTAGAGACG. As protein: CASSSDRLET. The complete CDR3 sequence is CASSSDRLETQYF.